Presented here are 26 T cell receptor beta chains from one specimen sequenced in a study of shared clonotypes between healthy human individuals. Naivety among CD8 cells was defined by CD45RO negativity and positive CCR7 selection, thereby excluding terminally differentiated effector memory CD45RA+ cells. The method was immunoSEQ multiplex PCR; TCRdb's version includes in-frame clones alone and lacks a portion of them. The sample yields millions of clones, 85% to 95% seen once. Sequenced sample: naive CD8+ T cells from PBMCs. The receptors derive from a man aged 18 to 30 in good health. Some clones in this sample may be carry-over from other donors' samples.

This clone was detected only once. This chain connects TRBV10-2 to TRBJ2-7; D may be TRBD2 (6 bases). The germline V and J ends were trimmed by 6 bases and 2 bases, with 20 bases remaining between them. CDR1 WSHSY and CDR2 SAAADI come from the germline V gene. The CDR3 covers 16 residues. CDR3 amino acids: CASSVAQGLLTYEQYF. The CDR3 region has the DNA TGCGCCAGCAGCGTAGCCCAGGGACTGCTAACCTACGAGCAGTACTTC.

The CDR3 is CASSSPTGTNEQFF. The CDR3 DNA reads as TGCGCCAGCAGCAGCCCGACAGGAACCAATGAGCAGTTCTTC. The V and J genes are TRBV10-1 and TRBJ2-1; a weak D match, TRBD1 (6 bases). The CDR3 covers 14 residues. V was trimmed by 6 bases and J by 6 bases, leaving 15 bases between them. Germline values: CDR1 WNHNN, CDR2 SYGVQD (reference sequence).

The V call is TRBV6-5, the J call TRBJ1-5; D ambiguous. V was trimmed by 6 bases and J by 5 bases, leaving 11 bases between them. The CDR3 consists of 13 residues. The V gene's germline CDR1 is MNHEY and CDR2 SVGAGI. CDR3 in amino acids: CASRLGAYQPQHF. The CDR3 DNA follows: TGTGCCAGCAGACTCGGTGCTTATCAGCCCCAGCATTTT.

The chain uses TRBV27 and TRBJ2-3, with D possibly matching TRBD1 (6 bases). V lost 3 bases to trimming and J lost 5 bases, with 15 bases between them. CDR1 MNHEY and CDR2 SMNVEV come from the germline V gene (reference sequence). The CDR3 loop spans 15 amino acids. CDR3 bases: TGTGCCAGCAGTTTCTGGGGGCCATGGGGAGATACGCAGTATTTT. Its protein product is CASSFWGPWGDTQYF.

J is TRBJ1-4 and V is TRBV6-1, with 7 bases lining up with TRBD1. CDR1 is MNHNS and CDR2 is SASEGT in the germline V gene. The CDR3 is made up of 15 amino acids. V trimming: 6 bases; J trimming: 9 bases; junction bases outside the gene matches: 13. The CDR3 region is CASSPTGLLGQKLFF. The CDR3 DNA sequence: TGTGCCAGCAGCCCGACAGGGCTGTTGGGTCAAAAACTGTTTTTT.

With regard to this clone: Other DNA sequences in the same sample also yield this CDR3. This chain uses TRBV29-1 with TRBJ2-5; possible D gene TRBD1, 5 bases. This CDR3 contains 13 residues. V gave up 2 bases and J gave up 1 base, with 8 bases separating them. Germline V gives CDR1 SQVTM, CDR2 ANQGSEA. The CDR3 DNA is TGCAGCGTTGAACCCGACAGCCAAGAGACCCAGTACTTC. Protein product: CSVEPDSQETQYF.

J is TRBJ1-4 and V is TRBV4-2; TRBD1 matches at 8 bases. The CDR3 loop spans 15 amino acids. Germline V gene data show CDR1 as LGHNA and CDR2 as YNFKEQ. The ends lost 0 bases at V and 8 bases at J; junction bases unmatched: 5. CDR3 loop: CASSQEDRVEEKLFF. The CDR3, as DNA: TGTGCCAGCAGCCAAGAGGACAGGGTTGAAGAAAAACTGTTTTTT.

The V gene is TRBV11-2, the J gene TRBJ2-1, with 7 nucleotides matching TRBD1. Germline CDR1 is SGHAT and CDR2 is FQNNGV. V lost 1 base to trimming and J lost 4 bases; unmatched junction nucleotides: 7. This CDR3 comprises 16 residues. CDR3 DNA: TGTGCCAGCAGCTTAGGAGTAGAGGGACAGTACAATGAGCAGTTCTTC. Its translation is CASSLGVEGQYNEQFF.

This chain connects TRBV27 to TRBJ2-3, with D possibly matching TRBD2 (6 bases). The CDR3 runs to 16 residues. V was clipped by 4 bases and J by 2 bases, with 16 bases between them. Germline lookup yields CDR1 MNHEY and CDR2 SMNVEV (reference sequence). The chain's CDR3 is CASSSTLAEHTDTQYF. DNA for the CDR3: TGTGCCAGCAGTTCCACTTTAGCGGAACACACAGATACGCAGTATTTT.

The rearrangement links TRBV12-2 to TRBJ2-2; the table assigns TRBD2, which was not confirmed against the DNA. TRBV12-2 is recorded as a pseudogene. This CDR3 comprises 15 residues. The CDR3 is CASRLARGHTGELFF. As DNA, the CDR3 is TGTGCAAGTCGCTTAGCGCGAGGGCACACCGGGGAGCTGTTTTTT.

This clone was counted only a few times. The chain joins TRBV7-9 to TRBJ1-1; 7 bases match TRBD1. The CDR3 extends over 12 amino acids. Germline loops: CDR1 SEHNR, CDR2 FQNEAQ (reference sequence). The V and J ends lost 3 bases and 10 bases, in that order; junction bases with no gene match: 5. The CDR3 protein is CASSFGQAGAFF. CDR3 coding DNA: TGTGCCAGCAGCTTCGGACAGGCGGGAGCTTTCTTT. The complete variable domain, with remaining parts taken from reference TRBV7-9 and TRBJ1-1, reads DTGVSQNPRHKITKRGQNVTFRCDPISEHNRLYWYRQTLGQGPEFLTYFQNEAQLEKSRLLSDRFSAERPKGSFSTLEIQRTEQGDSAMYLCASSFGQAGAFFGQGTRLTVV.

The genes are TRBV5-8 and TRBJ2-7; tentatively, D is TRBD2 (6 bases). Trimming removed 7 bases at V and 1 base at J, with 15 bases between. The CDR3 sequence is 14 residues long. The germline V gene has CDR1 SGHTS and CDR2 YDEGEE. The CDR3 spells CASGETSTSYEQYF. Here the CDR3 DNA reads TGTGCCAGCGGAGAGACTAGTACGTCCTACGAGCAGTACTTC.

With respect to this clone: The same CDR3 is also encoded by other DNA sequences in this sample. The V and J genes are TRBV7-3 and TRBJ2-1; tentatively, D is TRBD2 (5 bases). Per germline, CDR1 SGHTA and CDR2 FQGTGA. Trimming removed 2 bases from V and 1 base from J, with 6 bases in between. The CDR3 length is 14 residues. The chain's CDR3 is CASSLRGSYNEQFF. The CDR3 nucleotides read TGTGCCAGCAGCTTACGGGGTTCCTACAATGAGCAGTTCTTC.

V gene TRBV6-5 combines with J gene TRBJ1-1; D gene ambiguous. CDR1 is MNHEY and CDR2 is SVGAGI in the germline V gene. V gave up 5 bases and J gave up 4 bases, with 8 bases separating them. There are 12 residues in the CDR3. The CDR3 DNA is TGTGCCAGCAGTCTACATGGCACTGAAGCTTTCTTT. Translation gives CASSLHGTEAFF.

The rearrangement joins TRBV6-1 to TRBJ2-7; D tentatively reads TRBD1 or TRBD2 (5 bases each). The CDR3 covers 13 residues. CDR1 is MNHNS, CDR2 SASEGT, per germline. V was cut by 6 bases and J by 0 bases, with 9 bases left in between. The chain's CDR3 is CASRGRGSYEQYF. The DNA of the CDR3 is TGTGCCAGCAGGGGACGGGGCTCCTACGAGCAGTACTTC.

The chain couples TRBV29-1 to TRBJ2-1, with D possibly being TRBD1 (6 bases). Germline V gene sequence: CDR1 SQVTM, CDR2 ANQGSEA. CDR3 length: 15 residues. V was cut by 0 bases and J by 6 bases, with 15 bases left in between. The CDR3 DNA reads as TGCAGCGTTGAAGATTTGGGGGCGCCCTTCAATGAGCAGTTCTTC. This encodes CSVEDLGAPFNEQFF.

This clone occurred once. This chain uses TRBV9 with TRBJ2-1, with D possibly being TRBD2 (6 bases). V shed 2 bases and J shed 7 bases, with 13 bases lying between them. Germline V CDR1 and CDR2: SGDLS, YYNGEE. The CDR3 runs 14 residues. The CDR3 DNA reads TGTGCCAGCAGCGTCGCGGAGGGCCGGAATGAGCAGTTCTTC. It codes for CASSVAEGRNEQFF.

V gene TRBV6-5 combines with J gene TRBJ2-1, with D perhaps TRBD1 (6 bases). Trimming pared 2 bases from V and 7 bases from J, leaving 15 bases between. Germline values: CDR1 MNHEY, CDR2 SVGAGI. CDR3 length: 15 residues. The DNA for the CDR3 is TGTGCCAGCAGTTACCAGGGGATCGTCGAGAATGAGCAGTTCTTC. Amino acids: CASSYQGIVENEQFF.

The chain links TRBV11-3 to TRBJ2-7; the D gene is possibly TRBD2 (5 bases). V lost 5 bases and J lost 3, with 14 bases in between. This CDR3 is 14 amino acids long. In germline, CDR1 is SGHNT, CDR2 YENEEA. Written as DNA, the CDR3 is TGTGCCAGCAGCCCCTCGGCAGACTACTACGAGCAGTACTTC. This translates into CASSPSADYYEQYF.

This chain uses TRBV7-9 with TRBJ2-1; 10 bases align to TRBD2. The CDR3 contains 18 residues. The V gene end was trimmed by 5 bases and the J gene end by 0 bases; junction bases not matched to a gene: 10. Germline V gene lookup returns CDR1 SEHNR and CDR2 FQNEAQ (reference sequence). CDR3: CASSTHTSGKSSYNEQFF. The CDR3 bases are TGTGCCAGCAGCACGCACACTAGCGGGAAGAGCTCCTACAATGAGCAGTTCTTC.

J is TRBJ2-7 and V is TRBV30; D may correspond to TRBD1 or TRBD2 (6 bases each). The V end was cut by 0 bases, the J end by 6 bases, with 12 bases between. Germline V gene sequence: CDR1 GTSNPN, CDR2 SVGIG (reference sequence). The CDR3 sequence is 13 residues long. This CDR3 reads CAWSVPGAFEQYF. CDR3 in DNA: TGTGCCTGGAGTGTACCGGGGGCCTTCGAGCAGTACTTC.

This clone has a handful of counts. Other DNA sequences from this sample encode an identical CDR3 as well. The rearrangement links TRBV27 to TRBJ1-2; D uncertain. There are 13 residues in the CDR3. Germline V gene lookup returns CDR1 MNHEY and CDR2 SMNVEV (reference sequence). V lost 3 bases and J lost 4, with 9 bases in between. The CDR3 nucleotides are TGTGCCAGCAGTTTCGGGCAGAGCTATGGCTACACCTTC. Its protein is CASSFGQSYGYTF.

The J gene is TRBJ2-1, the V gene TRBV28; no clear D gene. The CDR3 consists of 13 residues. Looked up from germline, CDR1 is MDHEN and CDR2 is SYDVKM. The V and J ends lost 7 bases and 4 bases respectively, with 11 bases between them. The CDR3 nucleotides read TGTGCCAGCACCCCCGGGCTTTACAATGAGCAGTTCTTC. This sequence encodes CASTPGLYNEQFF.

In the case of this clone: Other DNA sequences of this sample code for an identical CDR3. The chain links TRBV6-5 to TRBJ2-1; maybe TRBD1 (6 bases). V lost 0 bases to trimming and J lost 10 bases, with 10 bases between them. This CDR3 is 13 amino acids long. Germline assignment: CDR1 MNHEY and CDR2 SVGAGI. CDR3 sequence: CASSYSTGYEQFF. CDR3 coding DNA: TGTGCCAGCAGTTACTCCACAGGGTACGAGCAGTTCTTC.

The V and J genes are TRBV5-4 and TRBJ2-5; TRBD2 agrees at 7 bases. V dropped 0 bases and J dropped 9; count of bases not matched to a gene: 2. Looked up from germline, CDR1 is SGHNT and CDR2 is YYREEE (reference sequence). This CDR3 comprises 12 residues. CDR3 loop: CASSLERGAQYF. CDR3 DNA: TGTGCCAGCAGCTTGGAGCGGGGAGCCCAGTACTTC. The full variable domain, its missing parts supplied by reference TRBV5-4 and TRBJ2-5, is ETGVTQSPTHLIKTRGQQVTLRCSSQSGHNTVSWYQQALGQGPQFIFQYYREEENGRGNFPPRFSGLQFPNYSSELNVNALELDDSALYLCASSLERGAQYFGPGTRLLVL.

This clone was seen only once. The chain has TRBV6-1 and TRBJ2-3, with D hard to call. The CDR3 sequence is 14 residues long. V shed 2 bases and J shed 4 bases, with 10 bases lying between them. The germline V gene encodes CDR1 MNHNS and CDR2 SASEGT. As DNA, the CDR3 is TGTGCCAGCAGTGAACAGGTAGATTCAGATACGCAGTATTTT. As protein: CASSEQVDSDTQYF.